The clone carrying this TCR beta chain was recorded many times. This CDR3 contains 17 residues. Germline V gene sequence: CDR1 LNHNV, CDR2 YYDKDF (reference sequence). Trimming took off 0 bases at V and 1 base at J, with 15 bases between the two ends. The sample originates from a study of neurological immune-mediated disorders. The cDNA was generated through 5'RACE incorporating 10-nucleotide random UMIs. MiXCR, applied by TCRdb to the 5' RACE reads, yields one record per CDR3 protein. The data show approximately 85,000 distinct CDR3 sequences, roughly an eighth seen once. Time point indicated: longitudinal time-point 2.

Material: PBMCs. The chain recombines TRBV15 with TRBJ2-5; D assignment may be TRBD1 or TRBD2 (6 bases each). The sequence derives from a female donor with HTLV-1-associated myelopathy (HAM/TSP). CDR3 residues: CATSRDVRGAGQETQYF. CDR3 nucleotides: TGTGCCACCAGCAGAGATGTGAGGGGGGCGGGCCAAGAGACCCAGTACTTC.